This T cell receptor (beta chain) was captured in a study of T cell responses to AZD1222 COVID-19 vaccine. Study-wide findings and caveats: Among AZD1222 vaccinees, only 5 or 6 were seropositive at baseline. After two AZD1222 doses, spike-specific TCR breadth and depth rose versus day 0.

TCRdb keeps only in-frame clones here, not all; method: immunoSEQ multiplex PCR. The sample shows under 150,000 clones, approximately 92% of them seen only once. The CDR3 totals 13 residues. The germline V and J ends were trimmed by 8 bases and 0 bases, with 10 bases remaining between them. Germline CDR1 SGHDN, CDR2 FVKESK. This clone was counted once. Antigen unknown. The rearrangement links TRBV14 to TRBJ1-1; D call uncertain. This specimen consisted of peripheral blood, obtained 28 days after the second AZD1222 dose. The sequence was obtained from an adult who received the AZD1222 COVID-19 vaccine. The CDR3 loop is CASAMNLNTEAFF. The CDR3 DNA reads as TGTGCCAGCGCTATGAACTTGAACACTGAAGCTTTCTTT. Looking up the rest from reference TRBV14 and TRBJ1-1 gives the full variable domain: EAGVTQFPSHSVIEKGQTVTLRCDPISGHDNLYWYRRVMGKEIKFLLHFVKESKQDESGMPNNRFLAERTGGTYSTLKVQPAELEDSGVYFCASAMNLNTEAFFGQGTRLTVV.